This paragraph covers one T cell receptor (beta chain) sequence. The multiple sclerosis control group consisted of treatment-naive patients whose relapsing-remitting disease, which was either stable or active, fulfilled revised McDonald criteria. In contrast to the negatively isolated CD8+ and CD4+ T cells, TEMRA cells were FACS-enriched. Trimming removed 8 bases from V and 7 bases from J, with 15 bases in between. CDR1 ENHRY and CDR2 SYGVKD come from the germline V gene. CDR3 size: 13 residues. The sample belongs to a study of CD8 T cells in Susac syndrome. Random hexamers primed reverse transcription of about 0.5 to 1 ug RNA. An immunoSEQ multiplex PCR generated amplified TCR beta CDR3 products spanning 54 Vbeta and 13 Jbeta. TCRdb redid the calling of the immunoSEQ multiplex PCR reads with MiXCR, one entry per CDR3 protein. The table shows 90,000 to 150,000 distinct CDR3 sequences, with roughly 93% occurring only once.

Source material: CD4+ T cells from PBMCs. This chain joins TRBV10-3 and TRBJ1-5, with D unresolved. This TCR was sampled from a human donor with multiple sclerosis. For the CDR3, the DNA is TGTGCCATCTCGCCCAAACCCAGGCAGCCCCAGCATTTT. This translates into CAISPKPRQPQHF.